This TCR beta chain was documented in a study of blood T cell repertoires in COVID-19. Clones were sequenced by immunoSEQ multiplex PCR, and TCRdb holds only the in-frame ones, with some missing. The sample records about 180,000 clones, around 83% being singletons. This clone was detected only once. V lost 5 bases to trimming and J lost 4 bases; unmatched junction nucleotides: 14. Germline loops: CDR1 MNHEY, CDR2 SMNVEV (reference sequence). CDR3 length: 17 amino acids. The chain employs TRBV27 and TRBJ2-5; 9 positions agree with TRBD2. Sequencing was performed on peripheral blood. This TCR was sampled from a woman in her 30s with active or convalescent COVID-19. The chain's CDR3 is CASSPWDYLRGGETQYF. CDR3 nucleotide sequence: TGTGCCAGCAGTCCTTGGGACTACCTGCGGGGGGGAGAGACCCAGTACTTC.